Detailed here is one T cell receptor (beta chain). Its antigen is still unknown. Per-base quality was not reported, and no clone a single base away is much larger than it. There are 16 amino acids in the CDR3, from cysteine to phenylalanine inclusive. The sequence is cut down to CDR3 DNA, 48 bases in frame from base 1. Deletion took 2 bases off V and 5 bases off J, with a span of 16 bases between the germline ends. According to the germline V gene, CDR1 reads ENHRY and CDR2 reads SYGVKD. Collaborating institutions collected whole blood in K2EDTA tubes following their own protocols. For TCRbeta analysis, collaborator samples were shipped as frozen whole blood, as isolated PBMCs, or as DNA extracted from either sample type. The immunoSEQ Assay, a bias-controlled multiplex PCR, was used to amplify TCRbeta CDR3 regions from genomic DNA. From the authors' description of their analysis: The number of nucleated cells in each sample was estimated from the amplification of reference gene primers within the assay. To quantify the absolute abundance of each unique TCRbeta CDR3 rearrangement, sequence reads were collapsed and filtered. For each sample, productive Simpson clonality was calculated by taking the square root of Simpson's diversity index across productive rearrangements. The source is immuneACCESS, and TCRdb retained only in-frame sequences with V and J called. Part of the clones is not carried over; for the studies checked, unresolved V genes explain less than half of this, and the remainder is unexplained. The V and J calls and the clone size are those of that table, but D and trimming were determined from the DNA. For this sample there are 150,000 to 200,000 clones; 70% to 90% appear just once. The top ten hold 8% to 10% of the sample.

This sample was included in a study of blood T cell repertoires in COVID-19 (dated by TCRdb to between 2020 and 2021). Context from the whole study: Collaborator samples came from the United States, Italy and Spain and covered acute and convalescent phases of COVID-19. The material from the prospective study consisted of cDNA or gDNA derived from T cells, B-cell-depleted T cells, or PBMCs. Subjects who had been exposed to COVID-19, were actively infected with it, or had recovered from it provided the deeply sampled blood TCRbeta repertoires that made up the dataset. The repertoires were released in a freely available public database intended as a resource for research on the immune response to SARS-CoV-2. The samples were drawn from two sources: the first 160 participants of the ongoing ImmuneRACE study, and 1,200 or so subjects contributed by 6 global collaborators. The sample metadata nearly always contained a de-identified subject ID, COVID-19 status, age in years and sex. Where HLA class I and class II types were available, the types were taken from metadata supplied by the sample provider, not from assay-based typing. The paper as a whole reports these results and caveats: The quantity of clinical and demographic metadata differed by source and by participant and was supplied without curation.

The sample taken for sequencing was peripheral blood. Recombination joined TRBV10-3 with TRBJ1-3; TRBD1 might be the D gene, on 6 matching bases. The TCR originated in a man aged 55 to 70 with acute or convalescent COVID-19. The CDR3 corresponds to CAISEGGGAGRNTIYF. The nucleotide sequence is given as TGTGCCATCAGTGAGGGGGGGGGCGCCGGACGAAACACCATATATTTT.